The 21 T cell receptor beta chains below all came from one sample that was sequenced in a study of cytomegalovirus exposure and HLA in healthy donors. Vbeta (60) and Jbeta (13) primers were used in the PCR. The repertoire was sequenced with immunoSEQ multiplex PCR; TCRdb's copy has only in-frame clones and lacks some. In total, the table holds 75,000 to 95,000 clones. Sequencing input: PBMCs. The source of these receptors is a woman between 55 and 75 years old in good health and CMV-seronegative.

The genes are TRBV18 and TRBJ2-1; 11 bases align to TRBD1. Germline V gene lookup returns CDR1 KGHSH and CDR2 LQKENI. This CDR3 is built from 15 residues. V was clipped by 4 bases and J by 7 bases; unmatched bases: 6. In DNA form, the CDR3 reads TGTGCCAGCTCACGAGGGACAGGGGGTTGGAATGAGCAGTTCTTC. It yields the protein CASSRGTGGWNEQFF.

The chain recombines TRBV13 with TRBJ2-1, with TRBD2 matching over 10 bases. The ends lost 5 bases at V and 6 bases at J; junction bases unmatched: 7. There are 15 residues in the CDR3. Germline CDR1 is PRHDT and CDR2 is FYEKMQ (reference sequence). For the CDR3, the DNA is TGTGCCAGCAGCCTTCTAGCGGGAGTAGGCAATGAGCAGTTCTTC. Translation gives CASSLLAGVGNEQFF.

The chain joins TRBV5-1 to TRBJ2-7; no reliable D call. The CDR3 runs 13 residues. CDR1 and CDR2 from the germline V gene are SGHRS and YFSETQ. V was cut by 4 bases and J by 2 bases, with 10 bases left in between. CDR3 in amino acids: CASSRPEAYEQYF. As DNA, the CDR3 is TGCGCCAGCAGCAGACCAGAGGCCTACGAGCAGTACTTC.

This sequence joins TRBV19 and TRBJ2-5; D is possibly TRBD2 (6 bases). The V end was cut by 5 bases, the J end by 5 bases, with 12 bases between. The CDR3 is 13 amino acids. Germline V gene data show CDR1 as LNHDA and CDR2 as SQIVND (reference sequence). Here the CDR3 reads CASSDGSRETQYF. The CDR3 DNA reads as TGTGCCAGTAGTGACGGGAGTAGGGAGACCCAGTACTTC. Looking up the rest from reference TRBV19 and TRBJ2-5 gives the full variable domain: DGGITQSPKYLFRKEGQNVTLSCEQNLNHDAMYWYRQDPGQGLRLIYYSQIVNDFQKGDIAEGYSVSREKKESFPLTVTSAQKNPTAFYLCASSDGSRETQYFGPGTRLLVL.

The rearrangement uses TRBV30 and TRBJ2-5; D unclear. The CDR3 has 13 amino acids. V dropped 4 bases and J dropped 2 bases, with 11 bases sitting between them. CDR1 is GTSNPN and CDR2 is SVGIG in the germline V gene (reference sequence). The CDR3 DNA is TGTGCCTGGAACATATACAGTCAAGAGACCCAGTACTTC. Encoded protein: CAWNIYSQETQYF.

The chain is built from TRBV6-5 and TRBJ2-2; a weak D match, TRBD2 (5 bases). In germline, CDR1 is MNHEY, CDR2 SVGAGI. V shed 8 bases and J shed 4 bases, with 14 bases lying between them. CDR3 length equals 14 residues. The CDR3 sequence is CASRRGPTTGELFF. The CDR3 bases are TGTGCCAGCCGCCGAGGGCCGACCACCGGGGAGCTGTTTTTT.

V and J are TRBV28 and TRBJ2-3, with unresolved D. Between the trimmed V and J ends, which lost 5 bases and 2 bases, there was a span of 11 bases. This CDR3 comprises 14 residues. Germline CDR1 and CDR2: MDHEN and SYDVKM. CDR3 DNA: TGTGCCAGCAGTCCTTTCACTTTCACAGATACGCAGTATTTT. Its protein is CASSPFTFTDTQYF.

CDR3 DNA sequence: TGTGCCAGCAGCGTAACCCCAGGGTTCCCTGAAGCTTTCTTT. Amino acids: CASSVTPGFPEAFF. The chain uses TRBV9 and TRBJ1-1; tentative D call: TRBD1 (5 bases). Germline V CDR1 and CDR2: SGDLS, YYNGEE. The CDR3 loop spans 14 amino acids. V dropped 1 base and J dropped 6 bases, with 13 bases sitting between them.

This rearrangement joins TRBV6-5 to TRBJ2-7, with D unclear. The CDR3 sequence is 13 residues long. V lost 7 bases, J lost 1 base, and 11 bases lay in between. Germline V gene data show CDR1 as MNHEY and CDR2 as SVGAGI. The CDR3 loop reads CASMTSGSYEQYF. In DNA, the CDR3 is TGTGCCAGCATGACCTCAGGTTCCTACGAGCAGTACTTC.

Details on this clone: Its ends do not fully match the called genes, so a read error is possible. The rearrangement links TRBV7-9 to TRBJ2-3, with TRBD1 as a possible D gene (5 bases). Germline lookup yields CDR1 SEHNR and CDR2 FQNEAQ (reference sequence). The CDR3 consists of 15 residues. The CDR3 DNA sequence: TGTGCCAGCAACTTAGGGGCAGACCGCACAGATACGCAGTATTTT. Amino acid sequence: CASNLGADRTDTQYF.

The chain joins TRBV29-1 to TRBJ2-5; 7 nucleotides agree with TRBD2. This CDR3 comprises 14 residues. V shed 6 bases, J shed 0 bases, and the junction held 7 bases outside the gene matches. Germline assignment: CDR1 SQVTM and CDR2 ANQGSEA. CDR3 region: CSVSSGWYQETQYF. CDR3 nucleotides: TGCAGCGTCAGTAGCGGGTGGTACCAAGAGACCCAGTACTTC.

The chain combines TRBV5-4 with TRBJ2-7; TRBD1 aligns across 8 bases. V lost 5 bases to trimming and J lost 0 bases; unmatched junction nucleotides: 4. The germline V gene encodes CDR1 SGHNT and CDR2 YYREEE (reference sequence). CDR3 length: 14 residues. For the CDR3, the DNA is TGTGCCAGCAGTCGCCAGGGGGCCTCCTACGAGCAGTACTTC. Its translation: CASSRQGASYEQYF.

The CDR3: CASKSGKSTGEQFF. CDR3 DNA: TGTGCCAGTAAATCAGGGAAGTCGACGGGTGAGCAGTTCTTC. This chain connects TRBV19 to TRBJ2-1; TRBD1 might be the D (5 bases). The V and J ends lost 7 bases and 9 bases respectively, with 19 bases between them. Germline values: CDR1 LNHDA, CDR2 SQIVND (reference sequence). CDR3 length: 14 residues.

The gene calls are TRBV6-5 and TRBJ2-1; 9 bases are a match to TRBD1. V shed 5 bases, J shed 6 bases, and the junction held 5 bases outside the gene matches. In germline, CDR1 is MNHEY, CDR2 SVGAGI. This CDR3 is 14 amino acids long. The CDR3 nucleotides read TGTGCCAGCAGTCCGGGACAGGGTATCAATGAGCAGTTCTTC. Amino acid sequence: CASSPGQGINEQFF.

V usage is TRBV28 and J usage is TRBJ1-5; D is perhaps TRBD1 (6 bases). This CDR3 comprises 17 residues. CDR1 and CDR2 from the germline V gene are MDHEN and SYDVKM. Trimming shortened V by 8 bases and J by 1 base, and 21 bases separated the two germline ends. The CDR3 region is CASYTSTGGTSNQPQHF. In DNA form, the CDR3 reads TGTGCCAGCTACACCTCGACGGGGGGGACAAGCAATCAGCCCCAGCATTTT.

CDR3 in amino acids: CASSPLDRVNYEQYF. The CDR3 DNA is TGTGCCAGCAGTCCGCTCGACAGGGTTAACTACGAGCAGTACTTC. The chain uses TRBV28 and TRBJ2-7; 7 nucleotides align to TRBD1. Germline CDR1 reads MDHEN; CDR2 reads SYDVKM. V lost 5 bases to trimming and J lost 3 bases; unmatched junction nucleotides: 10. The CDR3 is 15 amino acids.

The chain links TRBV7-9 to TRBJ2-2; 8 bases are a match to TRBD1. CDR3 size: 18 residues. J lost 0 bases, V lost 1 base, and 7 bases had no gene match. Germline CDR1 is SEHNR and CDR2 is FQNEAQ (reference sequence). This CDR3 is CASSLEGTGFANTGELFF. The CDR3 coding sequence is TGTGCCAGCAGCTTAGAGGGGACAGGTTTCGCGAACACCGGGGAGCTGTTTTTT.

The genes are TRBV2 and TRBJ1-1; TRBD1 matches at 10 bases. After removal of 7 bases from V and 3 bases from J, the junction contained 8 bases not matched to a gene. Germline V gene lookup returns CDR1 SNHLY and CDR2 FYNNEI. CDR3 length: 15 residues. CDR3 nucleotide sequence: TGTGCCAGCACCCTCGGGACAGGGGAGTACACTGAAGCTTTCTTT. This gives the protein CASTLGTGEYTEAFF. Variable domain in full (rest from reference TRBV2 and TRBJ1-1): EPEVTQTPSHQVTQMGQEVILRCVPISNHLYFYWYRQILGQKVEFLVSFYNNEISEKSEIFDDQFSVERPDGSNFTLKIRSTKLEDSAMYFCASTLGTGEYTEAFFGQGTRLTVV.

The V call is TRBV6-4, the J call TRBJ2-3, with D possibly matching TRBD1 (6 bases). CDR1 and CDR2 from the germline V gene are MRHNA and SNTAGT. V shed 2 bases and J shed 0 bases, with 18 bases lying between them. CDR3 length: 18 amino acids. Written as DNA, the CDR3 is TGTGCCAGCAGTGACACGGGACACAGGGTGCCCAGCACAGATACGCAGTATTTT. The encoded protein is CASSDTGHRVPSTDTQYF.

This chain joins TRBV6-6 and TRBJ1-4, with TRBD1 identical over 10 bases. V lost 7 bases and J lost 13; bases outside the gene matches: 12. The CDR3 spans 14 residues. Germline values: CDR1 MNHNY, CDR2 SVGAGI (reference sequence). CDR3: CASIPRTGGWGLFF. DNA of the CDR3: TGTGCCAGCATCCCCCGGACAGGGGGTTGGGGACTGTTTTTT.

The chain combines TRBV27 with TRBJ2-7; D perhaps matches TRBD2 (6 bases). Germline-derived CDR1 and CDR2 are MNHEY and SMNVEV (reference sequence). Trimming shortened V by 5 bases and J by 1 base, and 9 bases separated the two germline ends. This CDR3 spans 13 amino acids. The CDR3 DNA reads TGTGCCAGCAGTGCGGGACTTTCCTACGAGCAGTACTTC. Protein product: CASSAGLSYEQYF.